This TCR beta chain was sequenced in a study of blood T cell repertoires in COVID-19. How the authors handled the data: Amplification of reference gene primers provided the estimated nucleated cell counts. Using immunoSEQ multiplex PCR, the repertoire was profiled, and TCRdb retains in-frame clones only, with some absent. The V and J calls and clone size are taken from that table; D and trimming were inferred from the DNA. The sample consists of 250,000 to 400,000 clones, under 90% of them appearing once. Ages ranged from about 18 to 89 years, with residence in under 25 US areas. Participants' reported clinical history set cohort assignment. Resolution of symptoms, clearance, or two negative PCRs was present in recovered Cohort 3 donors. The V segment lost 9 bases and the J segment 7 bases; nucleotides outside the gene matches: 11. This CDR3 comprises 15 residues.

The rearrangement links TRBV23-1 to TRBJ2-1, with TRBD2 matching over 11 bases. TRBV23-1 carries the ORF label, with uncertain function. Source material: PBMCs or T cells enriched from blood (not recorded which). This TCR was sampled from a man between 60 and 70 years old who had recovered from COVID-19. Here the CDR3 reads CASTKLAGVLNEQFF. DNA for the CDR3: TGCGCCAGTACGAAACTAGCGGGAGTTTTAAATGAGCAGTTCTTC.